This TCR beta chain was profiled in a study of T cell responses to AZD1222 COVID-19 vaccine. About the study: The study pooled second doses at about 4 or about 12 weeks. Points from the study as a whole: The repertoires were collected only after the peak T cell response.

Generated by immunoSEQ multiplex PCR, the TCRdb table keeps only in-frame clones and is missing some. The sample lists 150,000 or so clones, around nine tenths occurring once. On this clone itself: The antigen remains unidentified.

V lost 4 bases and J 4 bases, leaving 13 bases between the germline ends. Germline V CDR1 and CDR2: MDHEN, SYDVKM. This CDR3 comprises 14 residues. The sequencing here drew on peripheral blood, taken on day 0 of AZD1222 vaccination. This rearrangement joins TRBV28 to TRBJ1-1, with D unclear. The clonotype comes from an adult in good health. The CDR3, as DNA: TGTGCCAGCAGTTCCCCCCAGCAGACCACTGAAGCTTTCTTT. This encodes CASSSPQQTTEAFF.